This TCR beta chain derives from a study of T cell responses to AZD1222 COVID-19 vaccine. CDR1 and CDR2 (germline): MNHEY, SVGEGT. After removal of 6 bases from V and 4 bases from J, the junction contained 5 bases not matched to a gene. The CDR3 is 14 residues long. Data came from immunoSEQ multiplex PCR; TCRdb stores just in-frame clones and leaves some out. Among more than 85,000 clones listed, 70% to 85% were seen once. The chain couples TRBV6-2 or TRBV6-3 to TRBJ1-5, with 8 bases lining up with TRBD1. The sequence was obtained from an adult in good health. The material sequenced was peripheral blood, taken on day 0 of AZD1222 vaccination. CDR3 loop: CASRPRTGNQPQHF. CDR3 DNA sequence: TGTGCCAGCAGACCTCGGACAGGGAATCAGCCCCAGCATTTT.